This T cell receptor (beta chain) stems from a study of PD-L1 blockade in urothelial cancer. Study-level background: Blood samples had a median of 141,255 T cells.

Time point of the sample: pretreatment peripheral blood. Overall study results and limits: Below-median pretreatment blood TCR clonality was associated with improved progression-free and overall survival.

On this clone: Its matching antigen is unknown.

Germline values: CDR1 SGHTA, CDR2 FQGNSA. The CDR3 consists of 14 residues. Deletions cut 5 bases from V and 0 bases from J, with 10 bases between. The assay was immunoSEQ multiplex PCR, and TCRdb's table has in-frame clones only and misses some. The sample yields roughly 39,000 clones, about 89% seen once. The chain couples TRBV7-2 to TRBJ1-2, with D possibly being TRBD1 (5 bases). The sequence was collected from a woman aged 55 to 70 with urothelial cancer. The sample here was PBMCs, taken around atezolizumab (anti-PD-L1) treatment. The CDR3 bases are TGTGCCAGCAGCCCTTGGGGGGCTAACTATGGCTACACCTTC. This encodes CASSPWGANYGYTF. Looking up the rest from reference TRBV7-2 and TRBJ1-2 gives the full variable domain: GAGVSQSPSNKVTEKGKDVELRCDPISGHTALYWYRQSLGQGLEFLIYFQGNSAPDKSGLPSDRFSAERTGGSVSTLTIQRTQQEDSAVYLCASSPWGANYGYTFGSGTRLTVV.